This T cell receptor beta chain emerged from a study of CD8 T cells in ankylosing spondylitis. Study results and caveats: Reports say disease-linked clones showed up significantly more in matched ankylosing spondylitis synovial fluid. Clones linked to disease, bearing a CD8+ phenotype, were relatively rare in peripheral blood. What appeared characteristic of ankylosing spondylitis blood was a TCR beta motif of under 10 highly homologous variants. In synovial fluid and blood from reactive arthritis, some motif variants were previously reported.

Germline CDR1 and CDR2: SGHRS and YFSETQ. CDR3 length: 16 residues. Trimming took 1 base from V and 0 from J, leaving 12 bases between them. This clonotype was recorded a few times. The target antigen is unknown. It was by quantitative 5'-RACE with molecular barcodes that TCR beta libraries were made. TCRdb independently ran MiXCR on the 5' RACE reads; one entry per CDR3 protein. The sample lists around 450,000 distinct CDR3 sequences, 20% to 30% occurring once. The chain links TRBV5-1 to TRBJ2-3; tentative D call: TRBD2 (7 bases). The sequencing input was blood, either unsorted or a sorted T cell fraction (not recorded which). The source of this sequence is a male donor with ankylosing spondylitis. CDR3 nucleotide sequence: TGCGCCAGCAGCTTGCAGGGGACTACTAGCACAGATACGCAGTATTTT. It translates to CASSLQGTTSTDTQYF.